This passage covers 17 T cell receptor beta chains from one sample sequenced in a study of naive CD8 T cells in extremely preterm neonates. Clones were read by immunoSEQ multiplex PCR, and TCRdb kept only the in-frame ones, dropping some. Among 3,500 to 4,500 clones listed, less than 98% were seen once. Source material: naive CD8+ T cells from blood. All receptors derive from a human donor in good health.

The chain is built from TRBV5-4 and TRBJ1-2; 8 nucleotides agree with TRBD1. The CDR3 is 15 residues long. Germline-derived CDR1 and CDR2 are SGHNT and YYREEE (reference sequence). Trimming removed 4 bases from V and 4 bases from J; junction bases left unmatched: 9. CDR3 bases: TGTGCCAGCAGCCAAGGGACAGGCAAAATCTATGGCTACACCTTC. It is translated as CASSQGTGKIYGYTF.

V is TRBV2 and J is TRBJ2-5, with D unclear. V was pared by 10 bases and J by 7 bases, with 13 bases between. The CDR3 has 11 amino acids. The V gene's germline CDR1 is SNHLY and CDR2 FYNNEI. In DNA form, the CDR3 reads TGTGCCATCCAGAGTCCGGGGACCCAGTACTTC. This sequence encodes CAIQSPGTQYF. Full variable domain (rest looked up from reference TRBV2 and TRBJ2-5): EPEVTQTPSHQVTQMGQEVILRCVPISNHLYFYWYRQILGQKVEFLVSFYNNEISEKSEIFDDQFSVERPDGSNFTLKIRSTKLEDSAMYFCAIQSPGTQYFGPGTRLLVL.

The J gene is TRBJ2-1, the V gene TRBV5-5, with D perhaps TRBD2 (6 bases). CDR3 size: 17 residues. Germline V gives CDR1 SGHKS, CDR2 YYEKEE (reference sequence). V was trimmed by 4 bases and J by 4 bases, leaving 21 bases between them. Written as DNA, the CDR3 is TGTGCCAGCAGCCAAAAGCTTCAGGGAGGCGCGTACAATGAGCAGTTCTTC. This encodes CASSQKLQGGAYNEQFF. The whole variable domain, remainder taken from reference TRBV5-5 and TRBJ2-1, is DAGVTQSPTHLIKTRGQQVTLRCSPISGHKSVSWYQQVLGQGPQFIFQYYEKEERGRGNFPDRFSARQFPNYSSELNVNALLLGDSALYLCASSQKLQGGAYNEQFFGPGTRLTVL.

V is TRBV28 and J is TRBJ2-3, with 9 nucleotides matching TRBD1. CDR1 MDHEN and CDR2 SYDVKM come from the germline V gene. The CDR3 extends over 14 amino acids. With V trimmed by 6 bases and J by 5 bases, 6 bases remained unmatched. CDR3 in DNA: TGTGCCAGCAGCAGAAGACAGGGGGGAGATACGCAGTATTTT. Amino acid sequence: CASSRRQGGDTQYF.

The V call is TRBV28, the J call TRBJ2-1; 9 bases are shared with TRBD1. V shed 6 bases and J 9 bases; nucleotides not matched to a gene: 6. This CDR3 has 13 residues. Germline CDR1 reads MDHEN; CDR2 reads SYDVKM. The CDR3 DNA reads TGTGCCAGCAGGCTCCAGACAGGGGGTGAGCAGTTCTTC. This sequence encodes CASRLQTGGEQFF.

The V and J genes are TRBV7-8 and TRBJ2-3, with 10 positions matching TRBD2. The V and J ends lost 5 bases and 3 bases, in that order; junction bases with no gene match: 8. The CDR3 runs 16 residues. From germline, CDR1 is SGHVS and CDR2 FQNEAQ. The CDR3 reads CASSALGTSVTDTQYF. The DNA for the CDR3 is TGTGCCAGCAGCGCCCTGGGGACTAGCGTAACAGATACGCAGTATTTT.

The J gene is TRBJ2-7, the V gene TRBV7-2; TRBD2 agrees at 10 bases. CDR1 is SGHTA, CDR2 FQGNSA, per germline. This CDR3 region has 15 residues. Germline trimming cut 2 bases from V and 4 bases from J; bases unmatched to any gene: 5. CDR3 nucleotide sequence: TGTGCCAGCAGCTTACTAGCGGGGGAGAAATACGAGCAGTACTTC. Protein sequence: CASSLLAGEKYEQYF.

The chain employs TRBV2 and TRBJ1-1; possibly TRBD1 for D (5 bases). CDR1 and CDR2 (germline): SNHLY, FYNNEI. The CDR3 is made up of 13 amino acids. V lost 8 bases and J lost 5, with 15 bases in between. This CDR3 reads CASGHEGRTEAFF. The CDR3 bases are TGTGCCAGCGGGCACGAGGGGAGGACTGAAGCTTTCTTT.

The chain links TRBV4-2 to TRBJ2-2, with 7 bases lining up with TRBD2. The CDR3 has 18 amino acids. The trim removed 2 bases at V and 5 bases at J, leaving 14 bases unmatched. From germline, CDR1 is LGHNA and CDR2 YNFKEQ. The CDR3 sequence: CASSQKESRDYTTGELFF. CDR3 DNA: TGTGCCAGCAGCCAAAAAGAATCCCGGGACTACACTACCGGGGAGCTGTTTTTT.

This clone was counted a single time. The gene calls are TRBV5-1 and TRBJ2-1, with 8 bases that match TRBD2. The CDR3 runs to 14 residues. Germline assignment: CDR1 SGHRS and CDR2 YFSETQ. V lost 1 base to trimming and J lost 3 bases; unmatched junction nucleotides: 0. The CDR3 sequence: CASSLRGGYNEQFF. The CDR3 bases are TGCGCCAGCAGCTTGCGGGGGGGCTACAATGAGCAGTTCTTC.

V gene TRBV4-2 combines with J gene TRBJ1-1; D call uncertain. Germline lookup yields CDR1 LGHNA and CDR2 YNFKEQ. This CDR3 is built from 13 residues. The V end lost 1 base, the J end lost 4 bases, and 7 bases lay between the germline ends. The CDR3 nucleotides are TGTGCCAGCAGCCAAGGTTCGGTCACTGAAGCTTTCTTT. Translating it yields CASSQGSVTEAFF.

This CDR3 is CASSFEAAEAFF. Written as DNA, the CDR3 is TGTGCCAGCAGTTTTGAGGCCGCTGAAGCTTTCTTT. The gene calls are TRBV28 and TRBJ1-1, with D hard to call. Germline CDR1 and CDR2: MDHEN and SYDVKM. The CDR3 length is 12 residues. Between the trimmed V and J ends, which lost 3 bases and 6 bases, there was a span of 8 bases.

This chain links TRBV30 with TRBJ1-1, with D perhaps matching TRBD1 (6 bases). The CDR3 is 15 residues long. Germline values: CDR1 GTSNPN, CDR2 SVGIG (reference sequence). The germline V and J ends were trimmed by 3 bases and 4 bases, with 18 bases remaining between them. The DNA for the CDR3 is TGTGCCTGGAGGAAATTACCTACAGGGACCACTGAAGCTTTCTTT. Its translation: CAWRKLPTGTTEAFF.

The rearrangement uses TRBV2 and TRBJ1-1; TRBD1 aligns across 7 bases. Germline trimming cut 8 bases from V and 2 bases from J; bases unmatched to any gene: 14. CDR1 and CDR2 from the germline V gene are SNHLY and FYNNEI. CDR3 size: 16 residues. The CDR3 loop reads CASLGWPRDRNTEAFF. The CDR3 nucleotides are TGTGCCAGCCTTGGTTGGCCCCGGGACAGAAACACTGAAGCTTTCTTT.

Only one count was recorded for this clone. CDR3 DNA sequence: TGTGCCAGCAGATACGGGACAGGGGATTTAGGCAATCAGCCCCAGCATTTT. Its protein product is CASRYGTGDLGNQPQHF. The chain recombines TRBV2 with TRBJ1-5; 10 positions match TRBD1. CDR1 SNHLY and CDR2 FYNNEI come from the germline V gene. This CDR3 is 17 amino acids long. Unmatched junction bases numbered 10, after V lost 6 bases and J lost 2 bases.

The chain employs TRBV7-8 and TRBJ2-7; 7 bases align to TRBD1. Germline lookup yields CDR1 SGHVS and CDR2 FQNEAQ. The CDR3 length is 14 residues. J gave up 0 bases and V 5 bases, and 4 bases lay outside the gene matches. The CDR3 DNA reads TGTGCCAGCAGCCCCGGACAGGACTCCTACGAGCAGTACGTC. It translates to CASSPGQDSYEQYV.

V gene TRBV7-9 combines with J gene TRBJ2-5; 13 bases map to TRBD2. The CDR3 contains 16 residues. Germline values: CDR1 SEHNR, CDR2 FQNEAQ (reference sequence). V trimming: 5 bases; J trimming: 2 bases; junction bases outside the gene matches: 5. CDR3 coding DNA: TGTGCCAGCAGCGTAGTGACTAGCGGGGGGCAAGAGACCCAGTACTTC. Translated: CASSVVTSGGQETQYF.